This T cell receptor beta chain emerged from a study of T cell repertoires in cytomegalovirus infection. Study at large: Through public TCR beta signatures, both CMV infection and matching HLA type were indicated. Whole-study findings and limits: Totalled public TCR beta family frequency picked out people who carried CMV plus the relevant HLA.

The CDR3 runs to 14 residues. TCRdb used MiXCR to reprocess the reads, holding one entry per CDR3 protein. The sample contains roughly 310,000 distinct CDR3 sequences, 29% of which appear only once. In its sample, this clonotype was seen many times. Its antigen is not known. A junction boundary mismatches the germline segment, possibly from a read error. This receptor was obtained from a human donor in good health (CMV status not recorded). Some clones in this sample may be carry-over from other donors' samples. This specimen consisted of cultured PBMCs, obtained from culture after CMV antigen stimulation. The genes are TRBV12-3 or TRBV12-4 and TRBJ1-4, with D unresolved. In nucleotides, the CDR3 is TGTGCCAGCAGGTTAGAACAGCCAAATGAAAAACTGTTTTTT. Translation: CASRLEQPNEKLFF.